This TCR beta chain was sequenced in a study of PD-1 blockade in classical Hodgkin lymphoma. Study-wide findings and caveats: The study reported lower baseline TCR diversity in newly diagnosed patients than in healthy donors. Patients with a complete response exhibited baseline diversity comparable to newly diagnosed patients. By C4D1, CD4+ diversity increased significantly, especially in complete responders.

CDR3 length: 16 amino acids. In germline, CDR1 is SGHVS, CDR2 FNYEAQ. The V end lost 1 base, the J end lost 6 bases, and 15 bases lay between the germline ends. Points on this clone: The antigen remains undetermined.

Brentuximab vedotin exposure varied, and every patient relapsed after autologous stem cell transplantation. The protocol was immunoSEQ multiplex PCR, while the TCRdb copy is restricted to in-frame clones and leaves out a portion. The table records 20,000 to 25,000 clones, about two thirds of them present only once. The chain couples TRBV7-6 to TRBJ2-2; maybe TRBD1 (5 bases). This receptor was obtained from a human donor with classical Hodgkin lymphoma. This sample comprised peripheral blood mononuclear cells (PBMCs), obtained at baseline. CDR3 nucleotides: TGTGCCAGCAGCTTAGATTGGGCAGGGTCGGCCGGGGAGCTGTTTTTT. Protein sequence: CASSLDWAGSAGELFF.